This T cell receptor (beta chain) was profiled in a study of cytomegalovirus exposure and HLA in healthy donors. Study-wide results and caveats: Among the most significant clusters, several appeared linked to common viral pathogens in a later analysis.

Primers: 60 Vbeta forward and 13 Jbeta reverse. Assay: immunoSEQ multiplex PCR; the TCRdb copy retains only in-frame clones and omits some. The sample contains around 150,000 clones, roughly 70% of which appear only once. Turning to this clone: Antigen unknown.

The receptor's source is a man between 50 and 59 years old in good health and CMV-seropositive. Sequencing was done on a sample of PBMCs.

The CDR3 DNA reads as TGTGCCAGCAGCCATAGGGGATCACGGGGCACAGATACGCAGTATTTT. This gives the protein CASSHRGSRGTDTQYF. The chain couples TRBV7-9 to TRBJ2-3; D possibly corresponds to TRBD1 (5 bases). Trimming stripped 5 bases from V and 1 base from J, with 16 bases between. This CDR3 comprises 16 residues. The germline gives CDR1 SEHNR, CDR2 FQNEAQ (reference sequence).